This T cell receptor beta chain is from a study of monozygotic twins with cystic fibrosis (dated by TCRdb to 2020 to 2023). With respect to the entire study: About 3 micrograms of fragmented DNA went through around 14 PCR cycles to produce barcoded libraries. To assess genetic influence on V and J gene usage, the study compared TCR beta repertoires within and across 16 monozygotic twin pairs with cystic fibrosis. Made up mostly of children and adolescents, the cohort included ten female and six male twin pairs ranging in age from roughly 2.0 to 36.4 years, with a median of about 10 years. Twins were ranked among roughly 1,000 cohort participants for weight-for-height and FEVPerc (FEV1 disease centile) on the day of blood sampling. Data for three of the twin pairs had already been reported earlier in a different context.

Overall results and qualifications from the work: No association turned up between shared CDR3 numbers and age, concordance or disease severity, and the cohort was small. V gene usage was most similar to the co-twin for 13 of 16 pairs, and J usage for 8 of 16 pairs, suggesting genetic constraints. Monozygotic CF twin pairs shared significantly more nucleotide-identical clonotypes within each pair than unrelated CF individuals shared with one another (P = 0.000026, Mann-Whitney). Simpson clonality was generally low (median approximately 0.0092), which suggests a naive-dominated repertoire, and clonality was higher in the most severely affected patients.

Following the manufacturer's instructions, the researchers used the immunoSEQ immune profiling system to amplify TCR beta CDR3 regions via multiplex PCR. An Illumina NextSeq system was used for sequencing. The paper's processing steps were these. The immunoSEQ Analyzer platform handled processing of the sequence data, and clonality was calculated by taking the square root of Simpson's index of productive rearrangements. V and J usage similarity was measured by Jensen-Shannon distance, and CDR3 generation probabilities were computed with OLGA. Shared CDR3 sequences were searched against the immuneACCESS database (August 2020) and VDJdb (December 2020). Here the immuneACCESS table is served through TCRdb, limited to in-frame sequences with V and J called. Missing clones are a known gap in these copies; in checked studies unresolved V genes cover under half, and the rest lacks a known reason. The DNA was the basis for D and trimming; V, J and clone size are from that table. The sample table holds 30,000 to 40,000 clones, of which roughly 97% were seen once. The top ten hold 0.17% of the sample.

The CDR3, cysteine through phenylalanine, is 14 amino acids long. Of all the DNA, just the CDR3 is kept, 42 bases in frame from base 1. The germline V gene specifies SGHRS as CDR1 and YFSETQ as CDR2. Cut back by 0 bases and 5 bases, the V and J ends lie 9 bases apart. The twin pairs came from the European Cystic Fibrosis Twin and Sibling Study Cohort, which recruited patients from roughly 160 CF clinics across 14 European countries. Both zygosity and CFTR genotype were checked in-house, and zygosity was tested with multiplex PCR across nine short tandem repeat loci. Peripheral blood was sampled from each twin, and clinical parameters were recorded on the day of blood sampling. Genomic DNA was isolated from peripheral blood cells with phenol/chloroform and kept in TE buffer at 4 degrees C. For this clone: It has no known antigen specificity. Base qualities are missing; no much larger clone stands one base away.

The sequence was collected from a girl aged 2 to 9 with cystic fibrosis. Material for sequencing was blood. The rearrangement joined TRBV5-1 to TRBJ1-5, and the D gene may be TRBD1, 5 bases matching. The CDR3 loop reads CASSLGDPHQPQHF. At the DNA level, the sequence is TGCGCCAGCAGCTTGGGGGACCCCCATCAGCCCCAGCATTTT. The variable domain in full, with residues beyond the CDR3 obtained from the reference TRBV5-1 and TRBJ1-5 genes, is KAGVTQTPRYLIKTRGQQVTLSCSPISGHRSVSWYQQTPGQGLQFLFEYFSETQRNKGNFPGRFSGRQFSNSRSEMNVSTLELGDSALYLCASSLGDPHQPQHFGDGTRLSIL.